These T cell receptor beta chains were read from a single sample in a study of shared clonotypes between healthy human individuals. Profiling relied on immunoSEQ multiplex PCR, and the TCRdb table lists in-frame clones only, not all of them. The repertoire consists of around 690,000 clones, with roughly 91% occurring once and the leading ten covering around a third. The sequenced sample consisted of memory CD8+ T cells from PBMCs. Every receptor here comes from a man in his late teens or twenties in good health. Some clones in this sample may be carry-over from other donors' samples. Both conserved end residues are part of each CDR3. A D gene is named only where the DNA matches it firmly. Some rows have no size entry. The others give once, few or many, or a class for an expanded clone.

clone_size j_call cdr3_length v_call d_call cdr3_nt cdr3_aa
many TRBJ1-2 14 TRBV27 NA TGTGCCAGCAGTCCCCGGGACACCCACTATGGCTACACCTTC CASSPRDTHYGYTF
few TRBJ2-1 16 TRBV4-2 NA TGTGCCAGCAACCCAACCGAGCGGGCGAGCTACAATGAGCAGTTCTTC CASNPTERASYNEQFF
NA TRBJ2-7 14 TRBV30 TRBD2 TGTGCCTGGAGTTGGACTAGCGGCCTCTACGAGCAGTACTTC CAWSWTSGLYEQYF
NA TRBJ1-1 13 TRBV29-1 NA TGCAGCGTTGAAGGGGGGCAGGACACTGAAGCTTTCTTT CSVEGGQDTEAFF
NA TRBJ2-7 15 TRBV6-6 TRBD1 TGTGCCAGCAGTGCCCCACAGGGGGCGATGGACGAGCAGTACTTC CASSAPQGAMDEQYF
few TRBJ2-5 12 TRBV27 NA TGTGCCAGCGGACATAACCAAGAGACCCAGTACTTC CASGHNQETQYF
once TRBJ2-7 16 TRBV28 NA TGTGCCAGCAGTACACTCGGGACTCTGGGATCCTACGAGCAGTACTTC CASSTLGTLGSYEQYF
NA TRBJ2-1 14 TRBV6-6 NA TGTGCCAGCAGTGTCACATGGGATCGGGATGAGCAGTTCTTC CASSVTWDRDEQFF
NA TRBJ2-7 12 TRBV5-1 NA TGCGCCAGCAGCCCTAGGACCTACGAGCAGTACTTC CASSPRTYEQYF
NA TRBJ2-5 16 TRBV4-2 TRBD2 TGTGCCAGCAGCCCAGGACTAGCGGGAGCCCAAGAGACCCAGTACTTC CASSPGLAGAQETQYF
NA TRBJ2-7 14 TRBV30 TRBD1 TGTGCCTGGACTCCGAGACAGGGGTTGTACGAGCAGTACTTC CAWTPRQGLYEQYF
NA TRBJ2-7 15 TRBV6-5 TRBD2 TGTGCCAGCAGGCAGGAGGAGCGGGAGGGCTACGAGCAGTACTTC CASRQEEREGYEQYF
NA TRBJ2-7 17 TRBV28 TRBD2 TGTGCCAGCAGCTACGACGATAGCGGGAGCTATTCCTACGAGCAGTACTTC CASSYDDSGSYSYEQYF
once TRBJ2-1 12 TRBV7-9 NA TGTGCCAGCAGCTCTCCCGGCAATGAGCAGTTCTTC CASSSPGNEQFF
NA TRBJ2-2 14 TRBV28 TRBD2 TGTGCCAGCAGCCTTACAGGGACTAGCGGGGAGCTGTTTTTT CASSLTGTSGELFF
NA TRBJ1-1 12 TRBV7-9 NA TGTGCCAGCAGCTTAGAGGGGGACCATCTTTTCTTT CASSLEGDHLFF
NA TRBJ2-1 16 TRBV28 TRBD2 TGTGCCAGCAGTTCCTTTAGCGGGACACCCTACAATGAGCAGTTCTTC CASSSFSGTPYNEQFF
NA TRBJ2-2 16 TRBV9 TRBD2 TGTGCCAGCAGCCCAATAGGGACTAGCGGCAAGGGGGAGCTGTTTTTT CASSPIGTSGKGELFF
NA TRBJ2-7 15 TRBV6-5 NA TGTGCCAGCAGTTACTCGGGCGGGAACCCCTACGAGCAGTACTTC CASSYSGGNPYEQYF
NA TRBJ2-5 15 TRBV30 TRBD1 TGTGCCTGGAGCCAACAGGGGTTAAGGGGAGAGACCCAGTACTTC CAWSQQGLRGETQYF
NA TRBJ2-7 13 TRBV14 NA TGTGCCAGCAGCCAAGGGATCGGGGCCGAGCAGTACTTC CASSQGIGAEQYF
NA TRBJ2-3 17 TRBV5-1 TRBD2 TGCGCCAGCAGCTTGGCAGGAATAGCGGGAGTATTAGATACGCAGTATTTT CASSLAGIAGVLDTQYF
NA TRBJ2-7 16 TRBV28 TRBD2 TGTGCCAGCAGTTTAGGGATAGCGGGAGTTTACTACGAGCAGTACTTC CASSLGIAGVYYEQYF
NA TRBJ2-5 16 TRBV28 TRBD2 TGTGCCAGCAGTTTAGAACTAGCGGGAGCGGAAGAGACCCAGTACTTC CASSLELAGAEETQYF
NA TRBJ2-1 14 TRBV7-9 TRBD1 TGTGCCAGCAGCCCAAAGACAGGGTTCAATGAGCAGTTCTTC CASSPKTGFNEQFF
NA TRBJ2-7 12 TRBV10-3 NA TGTGCCATCAGTGTGGTAGGAGACGAGCAGTACTTC CAISVVGDEQYF
NA TRBJ2-5 15 TRBV4-1 TRBD1 TGCGCCAGCAGCCAAGATCTCAACAGGGGAAGGACCCAGTACTTC CASSQDLNRGRTQYF